This T cell receptor (beta chain) emerged from a study of shared clonotypes between healthy human individuals. Study in general: Plates per donor: three CD4 naive, three CD4 memory, two CD8 naive, one CD8 memory.

Germline lookup yields CDR1 SEHNR and CDR2 FQNEAQ (reference sequence). CDR3 length equals 11 residues. V dropped 5 bases and J dropped 12 bases, with 13 bases sitting between them. The table came from immunoSEQ multiplex PCR; TCRdb's copy has only in-frame clones and leaves some out. Of roughly 2.2 million clones in the sample, just under 95% were seen once. This TCR derives from a man younger than 30 in good health. Some clones in this sample may be carry-over from other donors' samples. V usage is TRBV7-9 and J usage is TRBJ1-1; D may be TRBD1 (5 bases). The sample consisted of naive CD4+ T cells from PBMCs. Noted subset: CD45RA+ positively selected. The CDR3 nucleotides read TGTGCCAGCAGCAGGGGCAGGGAAACTTTCTTT. It translates to CASSRGRETFF.